These 9 T cell receptor beta chains were all obtained from the same sample, sequenced in a study of cytomegalovirus exposure and HLA in healthy donors. Profiling relied on immunoSEQ multiplex PCR, and the TCRdb table lists in-frame clones only, not all of them. The table has roughly 190,000 clones, around nine tenths seen once. The sample consisted of PBMCs. The origin of the receptors is a man in his thirties or forties in good health and CMV-seropositive.

The V and J genes are TRBV15 and TRBJ1-5, with D perhaps TRBD1 (6 bases). The CDR3 loop spans 15 amino acids. The V and J ends lost 3 bases and 5 bases respectively, with 14 bases between them. Germline CDR1 is LNHNV and CDR2 is YYDKDF (reference sequence). As DNA, the CDR3 is TGTGCCACCAGCAGGGGGGCGGACACCCATCAGCCCCAGCATTTT. Amino acid sequence: CATSRGADTHQPQHF.

This rearrangement joins TRBV6-1 to TRBJ2-7, with D possibly being TRBD1 (6 bases). CDR3 length: 14 amino acids. V lost 2 bases to trimming and J lost 1 base, with 9 bases between them. Germline CDR1 MNHNS, CDR2 SASEGT. The CDR3: CASSEPGESYEQYF. CDR3 bases: TGTGCCAGCAGTGAACCAGGGGAGTCCTACGAGCAGTACTTC.

The genes are TRBV4-1 and TRBJ1-4; D gene unclear. CDR1 MGHRA and CDR2 YSYEKL come from the germline V gene. Trimming took off 8 bases at V and 8 bases at J, with 15 bases between the two ends. There are 13 residues in the CDR3. The CDR3 DNA follows: TGCGCCAGCGGGGATAGGGTGAGAGAAAAACTGTTTTTT. Translation: CASGDRVREKLFF.

The chain couples TRBV19 to TRBJ1-1; perhaps TRBD1 as D (6 bases). Trimming left V 0 bases short and J 4 bases short, with 9 bases between. The CDR3 totals 14 residues. Per germline, CDR1 LNHDA and CDR2 SQIVND (reference sequence). The CDR3 DNA sequence: TGTGCCAGTAGTATAGATCACAGGGCCACTGAAGCTTTCTTT. The encoded protein is CASSIDHRATEAFF.

The rearrangement joins TRBV11-3 to TRBJ2-3; D gene uncertain. The germline V gene encodes CDR1 SGHNT and CDR2 YENEEA. V lost 4 bases, J lost 0 bases, and 5 bases lay in between. The CDR3 length is 13 residues. The CDR3 nucleotides read TGTGCCAGCAGCTACGACAGCACAGATACGCAGTATTTT. Amino acids: CASSYDSTDTQYF.

The CDR3 sequence: CASRSDSLNTEAFF. For the CDR3, the DNA is TGTGCCAGCAGGTCGGACAGTCTAAACACTGAAGCTTTCTTT. This chain links TRBV6-6 with TRBJ1-1, with D perhaps TRBD1 (6 bases). Germline loops: CDR1 MNHNY, CDR2 SVGAGI (reference sequence). The length of the CDR3 is 14 residues. Trimming left V 6 bases short and J 2 bases short, with 13 bases between.

The V call is TRBV27, the J call TRBJ1-5; D not certain. From germline, CDR1 is MNHEY and CDR2 SMNVEV (reference sequence). V was clipped by 2 bases and J by 6 bases, with 11 bases between them. There are 14 residues in the CDR3. CDR3 nucleotides: TGTGCCAGCAGTTTACAAGGGTCGGGTCAGCCCCAGCATTTT. Translated: CASSLQGSGQPQHF.

The chain combines TRBV4-1 with TRBJ1-1, with no clear D. The CDR3 is 13 residues long. CDR1 and CDR2 (germline): MGHRA, YSYEKL. The V gene lost 0 bases and the J gene lost 5 bases, with 7 bases spanning the gap. The CDR3 coding sequence is TGCGCCAGCAGCCAAGAGGGAGGGACTGAAGCTTTCTTT. Its protein product is CASSQEGGTEAFF.

V gene TRBV28 combines with J gene TRBJ2-3; 7 positions match TRBD2. Trimming took 6 bases from V and 10 from J; bases not matched to a gene: 7. The CDR3 runs to 12 residues. Looked up from germline, CDR1 is MDHEN and CDR2 is SYDVKM. The CDR3 DNA follows: TGTGCCAGCAGCCAAGGACTAGTTGCGCAGTATTTT. Protein product: CASSQGLVAQYF.